The TCR beta chain under discussion was sequenced for a study of early T cells in non-severe SARS-CoV-2 infection. In the library, individual cDNA molecules carried attached unique molecular identifiers. TCRdb processed the 5' RACE reads anew with MiXCR; each CDR3 protein has one entry. The sample shows roughly 83,000 distinct CDR3 sequences, roughly a tenth of them seen only once. The CDR3 is 13 residues long. V lost 5 bases and J 8 bases, leaving 16 bases between the germline ends. In germline, CDR1 is SGHNT, CDR2 YYREEE (reference sequence). Broader study findings: Missing private and CD4 specificities, VDJdb matching favored anti-spike CD8 responses.

This clonotype was observed at least ten times. Antigen: not known. Sequences were derived from whole blood, sampled at baseline. The clonotype comes from an adult who was a healthcare worker with PCR-confirmed SARS-CoV-2 infection or an uninfected control (not recorded which). This chain uses TRBV5-4 with TRBJ1-2; D is possibly TRBD1 (5 bases). CDR3: CASRGMGVEGYTF. The CDR3 coding sequence is TGTGCCAGCAGAGGGATGGGGGTCGAGGGCTACACCTTC.